This T cell receptor beta chain was recovered during a study of blood T cell repertoires in COVID-19. Overall study context: Material from acute and convalescent COVID-19 was sourced from the United States, Italy and Spain. The cDNA or gDNA used as material had been derived from T cells, B-cell-depleted T cells, or PBMCs.

Authors' methods: The authors estimated nucleated cell counts from reference gene primer amplification. Assay used: immunoSEQ multiplex PCR; TCRdb lists only in-frame clones, some missing. V, J and clone size were drawn from that table, and D and trimming were deduced from the DNA. Found here are hundreds of thousands of clones, more than 80% of them singletons; the top ten hold around 1.2%. The CDR3 is 18 residues long. Germline V gene sequence: CDR1 MNHEY, CDR2 SMNVEV (reference sequence). The germline V and J ends were trimmed by 6 bases and 4 bases, with 25 bases remaining between them. This clonotype originated in a middle-aged man with acute or convalescent COVID-19. The sample comprised peripheral blood. The chain couples TRBV27 to TRBJ1-5; possibly TRBD1 for D (5 bases). The CDR3 nucleotides read TGTGCCAGCAGCCCTTTAAACCAGGGAAAGTACGGTAATCAGCCCCAGCATTTT. Residues: CASSPLNQGKYGNQPQHF.